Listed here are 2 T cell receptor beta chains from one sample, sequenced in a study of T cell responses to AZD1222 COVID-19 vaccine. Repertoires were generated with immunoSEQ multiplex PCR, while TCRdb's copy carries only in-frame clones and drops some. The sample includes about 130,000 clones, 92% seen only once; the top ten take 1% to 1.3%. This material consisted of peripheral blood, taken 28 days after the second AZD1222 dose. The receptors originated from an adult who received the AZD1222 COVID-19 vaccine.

The CDR3 here is CASSTVGTDTQYF. For the CDR3, the DNA is TGTGCCAGCAGCACGGTCGGCACAGATACGCAGTATTTT. J is TRBJ2-3 and V is TRBV7-2; D uncertain. CDR3 size: 13 residues. V was pared by 5 bases and J by 1 base, with 7 bases between. The germline gives CDR1 SGHTA, CDR2 FQGNSA.

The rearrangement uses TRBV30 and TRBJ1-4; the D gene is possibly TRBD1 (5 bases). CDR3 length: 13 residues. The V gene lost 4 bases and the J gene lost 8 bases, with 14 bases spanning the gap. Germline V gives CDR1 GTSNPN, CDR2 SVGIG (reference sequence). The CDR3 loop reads CAWKGETGEKLFF. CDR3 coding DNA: TGTGCCTGGAAAGGGGAAACAGGCGAAAAACTGTTTTTT.